Listed below are T cell receptor beta chains from one sample, sequenced in a study of cytomegalovirus exposure and HLA in healthy donors. TCRdb's copy holds only in-frame clones and misses some; the assay was immunoSEQ multiplex PCR. The sample data list around 100,000 clones. What was sequenced was PBMCs. The receptors come from a man aged 45-65 years in good health and CMV-seronegative. The CDR3 runs from the conserved cysteine through the conserved F or W. The order of the fields is V gene, D gene, J gene, CDR3 length, CDR3 DNA, CDR3 protein. The D gene is left open where the match is weak.

V: TRBV9; D: .; J: TRBJ1-3; length: 15; DNA: TGTGCCAGCAGCGACACTATAGGGGGTGGAAACACCATATATTTT; CDR3: CASSDTIGGGNTIYF
V: TRBV18; D: .; J: TRBJ2-1; length: 16; DNA: TGTGCCAGCTCACCGAACCCTAGCTCCTCAGGTAATGAGCAGTTCTTC; CDR3: CASSPNPSSSGNEQFF
V: TRBV4-3; D: TRBD1; J: TRBJ2-7; length: 19; DNA: TGCGCCAGCAGCCAAGTGTGGACAGGGGGCGAGACGAGCTCCTACGAGCAGTACTTC; CDR3: CASSQVWTGGETSSYEQYF
V: TRBV19; D: TRBD1; J: TRBJ1-2; length: 15; DNA: TGTGCCAGTAGTATCGGGGGACAGGGGTCCTATGGCTACACCTTC; CDR3: CASSIGGQGSYGYTF
V: TRBV7-9; D: .; J: TRBJ2-5; length: 13; DNA: TGTGCCAGCAGCTTAGGCGGCCTGGAGACCCAGTACTTC; CDR3: CASSLGGLETQYF
V: TRBV7-2; D: TRBD1; J: TRBJ1-2; length: 17; DNA: TGTGCCAGCAGCTTTGGGACAGGGGGCTTAGGAAACTATGGCTACACCTTC; CDR3: CASSFGTGGLGNYGYTF
V: TRBV11-3; D: .; J: TRBJ1-1; length: 14; DNA: TGTGCCAGCAGCTTAGTGGGCACGAACACTGAAGCTTTCTTT; CDR3: CASSLVGTNTEAFF
V: TRBV18; D: .; J: TRBJ2-3; length: 16; DNA: TGTGCCAGCTCACCACGGGAGACACAAGGCACAGATACGCAGTATTTT; CDR3: CASSPRETQGTDTQYF
V: TRBV7-2; D: TRBD1; J: TRBJ2-7; length: 16; DNA: TGTGCCAGCAGCTCGGTAGGGACAGCCTTCTCCTACGAGCAGCACTTC; CDR3: CASSSVGTAFSYEQHF
V: TRBV5-4; D: .; J: TRBJ2-2; length: 16; DNA: TGTGCCAGCAGCCCCCTGCCAGCGGGGAACACCGGGGAGCTGTTTTTT; CDR3: CASSPLPAGNTGELFF
V: TRBV5-5; D: .; J: TRBJ1-1; length: 16; DNA: TGTGCCAGCAGCTATACCTCAGGGTCTCTCAACACTGAAGCTTTCTTT; CDR3: CASSYTSGSLNTEAFF
V: TRBV5-5; D: .; J: TRBJ1-2; length: 17; DNA: TGTGCCAGCAGCCAACAGGGCTGGCAGGGGTCGTACTATGGCTACACCTTC; CDR3: CASSQQGWQGSYYGYTF
V: TRBV6-6; D: TRBD1; J: TRBJ1-6; length: 15; DNA: TGTGCCACATCTCAGGGACAGAGGGGGGATTCACCCCTCCACTTT; CDR3: CATSQGQRGDSPLHF
V: TRBV6-6; D: TRBD1; J: TRBJ1-2; length: 14; DNA: TGTGCCAGCAGTCCTACAGGGGCTACGGGCGGCTACACCTTC; CDR3: CASSPTGATGGYTF
V: TRBV27; D: TRBD2; J: TRBJ2-7; length: 20; DNA: TGTGCCAGCAGTTTATCGATAGGGGGACTAGCGGGAGTAAGGTCCTACGAGCAGTACTTC; CDR3: CASSLSIGGLAGVRSYEQYF
V: TRBV19; D: .; J: TRBJ1-2; length: 15; DNA: TGTGCCAGTACCCTCAGGGTTTTCGATAACTATGGCTACACCTTC; CDR3: CASTLRVFDNYGYTF
V: TRBV5-5; D: .; J: TRBJ2-7; length: 14; DNA: TGTGCCAGCAGCCTTTATGCGGAGACCTACGAGCAGTACTTC; CDR3: CASSLYAETYEQYF
V: TRBV6-5; D: .; J: TRBJ2-7; length: 15; DNA: TGTGCCAGCAGTTATCAGTCCTTTTCCTCCTACGAGCAGTACTTC; CDR3: CASSYQSFSSYEQYF
V: TRBV4-3; D: .; J: TRBJ2-3; length: 18; DNA: TGCGCCAGCAGCCAGCACCCTATAGCCCGGGGGTACACAGATACGCAGTATTTT; CDR3: CASSQHPIARGYTDTQYF
V: TRBV27; D: .; J: TRBJ2-7; length: 13; DNA: TGTGCCAGCAGTCCCGGGATCCCCTACGAGCAGTACTTC; CDR3: CASSPGIPYEQYF
V: TRBV6-5; D: .; J: TRBJ2-1; length: 13; DNA: TGTGCCAGCAGTTACACCTCTAGTCACGAGCAGTTCTTC; CDR3: CASSYTSSHEQFF
V: TRBV5-1; D: TRBD1; J: TRBJ2-7; length: 15; DNA: TGCGCCAGCAGCCCCCCCCGACAGGGAGAGGACGAGCAGTACTTC; CDR3: CASSPPRQGEDEQYF
V: TRBV19; D: TRBD1; J: TRBJ1-5; length: 17; DNA: TGTGCCAGTAGTCCCAACCGGGACAGGGTAGGCAATCAGCCCCAGCATTTT; CDR3: CASSPNRDRVGNQPQHF
V: TRBV7-9; D: TRBD2; J: TRBJ2-5; length: 14; DNA: TGTGCCAGCATCTCTGCGGGGGGGATGGGGACCCAGTACTTC; CDR3: CASISAGGMGTQYF
V: TRBV6-6; D: .; J: TRBJ2-7; length: 15; DNA: TGTGCCAGCAGTTACGGGGGGCGGGAGCGAAACGAGCAGTACTTC; CDR3: CASSYGGRERNEQYF
V: TRBV11-3; D: TRBD1; J: TRBJ1-2; length: 14; DNA: TGTGCCAGCAGCCCCCGACAGGGACGCTATGGCTACACCTTC; CDR3: CASSPRQGRYGYTF
V: TRBV9; D: TRBD1; J: TRBJ2-1; length: 15; DNA: TGTGCCAGCAGCGTAGACAGGGGGTACATAAATGAGCAGTTCTTC; CDR3: CASSVDRGYINEQFF
V: TRBV29-1; D: TRBD1; J: TRBJ2-7; length: 15; DNA: TGCAGCGTTGAAAAGACAGGGGGCGCAGGGGGCGAGCAGTACTTC; CDR3: CSVEKTGGAGGEQYF
V: TRBV7-2; D: TRBD1; J: TRBJ1-1; length: 13; DNA: TGTGCCAGCAGCCGTACAGGGGTAACTGAAGCTTTCTTT; CDR3: CASSRTGVTEAFF
V: TRBV6-5; D: TRBD2; J: TRBJ2-7; length: 15; DNA: TGTGCCAGCAGTTACTCCCTAGCGGGTGCCTACGAGCAGTACTTC; CDR3: CASSYSLAGAYEQYF
V: TRBV9; D: TRBD2; J: TRBJ2-7; length: 14; DNA: TGTGCCAGCAGCGTAGGCGGGGGAACCTACGAGCAGTACTTC; CDR3: CASSVGGGTYEQYF
V: TRBV7-9; D: .; J: TRBJ1-4; length: 15; DNA: TGTGCCAGCAGCCGGACCGGGACATATGGGGAAAAACTGTTTTTT; CDR3: CASSRTGTYGEKLFF
V: TRBV7-2; D: .; J: TRBJ2-1; length: 13; DNA: TGTGCCAGCAGCGTGTCAGGACAGAATGAGCAGTTCTTC; CDR3: CASSVSGQNEQFF
V: TRBV29-1; D: .; J: TRBJ1-4; length: 15; DNA: TGCAGCGCCCGGGGGGTGACAGCAACTAATGAAAAACTGTTTTTT; CDR3: CSARGVTATNEKLFF
V: TRBV11-2; D: .; J: TRBJ2-7; length: 14; DNA: TGTGCCAGCAGCTTCTCCCCGCGATCCTACGAGCAGTACTTC; CDR3: CASSFSPRSYEQYF
V: TRBV19; D: .; J: TRBJ1-5; length: 13; DNA: TGTGCCACCGAGCAGGGGTACCGTTGGCCCCAGCATTTT; CDR3: CATEQGYRWPQHF
V: TRBV18; D: .; J: TRBJ2-7; length: 14; DNA: TGTGCCAGCTCCGAACGGGGTACCTCCTACGAGCAGTACTTC; CDR3: CASSERGTSYEQYF
V: TRBV11-3; D: .; J: TRBJ2-2; length: 15; DNA: TGTGCCAGCAGTGGACACTCGCTGAACACCGGGGAGCTGTTTTTT; CDR3: CASSGHSLNTGELFF
V: TRBV4-3; D: TRBD2; J: TRBJ2-7; length: 15; DNA: TGCGCCAGCAGCCAAGTGGGAGGGAGCTCCTACGAGCAGTACTTC; CDR3: CASSQVGGSSYEQYF